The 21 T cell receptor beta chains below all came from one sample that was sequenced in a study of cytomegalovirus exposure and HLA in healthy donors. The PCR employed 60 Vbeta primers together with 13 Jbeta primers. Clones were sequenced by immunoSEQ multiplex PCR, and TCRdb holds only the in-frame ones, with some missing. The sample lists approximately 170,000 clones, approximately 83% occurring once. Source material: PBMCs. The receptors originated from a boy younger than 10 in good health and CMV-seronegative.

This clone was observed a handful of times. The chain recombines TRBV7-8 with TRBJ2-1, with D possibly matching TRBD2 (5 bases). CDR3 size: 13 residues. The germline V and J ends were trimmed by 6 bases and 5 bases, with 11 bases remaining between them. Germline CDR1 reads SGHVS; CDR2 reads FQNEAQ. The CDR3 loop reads CASSMDWDNEQFF. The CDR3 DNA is TGTGCCAGCAGTATGGACTGGGACAATGAGCAGTTCTTC.

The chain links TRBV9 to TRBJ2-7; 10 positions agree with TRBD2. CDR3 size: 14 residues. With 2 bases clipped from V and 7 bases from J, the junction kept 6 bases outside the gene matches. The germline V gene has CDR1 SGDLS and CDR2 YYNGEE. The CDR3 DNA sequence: TGTGCCAGCAGCGTCGGGACTAGCGTGTGGGAGCAGTACTTC. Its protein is CASSVGTSVWEQYF. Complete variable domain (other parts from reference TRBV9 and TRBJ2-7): DSGVTQTPKHLITATGQRVTLRCSPRSGDLSVYWYQQSLDQGLQFLIQYYNGEERAKGNILERFSAQQFPDLHSELNLSSLELGDSALYFCASSVGTSVWEQYFGPGTRLTVT.

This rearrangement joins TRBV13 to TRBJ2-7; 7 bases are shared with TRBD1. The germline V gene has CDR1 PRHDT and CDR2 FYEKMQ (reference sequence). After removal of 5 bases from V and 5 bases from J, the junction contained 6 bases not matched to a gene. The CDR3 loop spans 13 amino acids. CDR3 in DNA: TGTGCCAGCAGCCGGCACCAGGGGGACGAGCAGTACTTC. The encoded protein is CASSRHQGDEQYF. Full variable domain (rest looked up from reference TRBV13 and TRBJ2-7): AAGVIQSPRHLIKEKRETATLKCYPIPRHDTVYWYQQGPGQDPQFLISFYEKMQSDKGSIPDRFSAQQFSDYHSELNMSSLELGDSALYFCASSRHQGDEQYFGPGTRLTVT.

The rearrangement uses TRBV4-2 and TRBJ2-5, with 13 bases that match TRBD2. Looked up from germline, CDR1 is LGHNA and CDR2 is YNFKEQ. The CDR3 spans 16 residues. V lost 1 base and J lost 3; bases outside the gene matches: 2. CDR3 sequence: CASSQGTSGREETQYF. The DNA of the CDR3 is TGTGCCAGCAGCCAAGGGACTAGCGGGAGAGAAGAGACCCAGTACTTC.

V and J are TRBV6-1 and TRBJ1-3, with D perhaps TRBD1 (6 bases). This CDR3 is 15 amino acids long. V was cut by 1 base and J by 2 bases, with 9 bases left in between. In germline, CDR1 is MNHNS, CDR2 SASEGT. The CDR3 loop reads CASSEGRGPGNTIYF. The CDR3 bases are TGTGCCAGCAGTGAAGGCAGGGGACCTGGAAACACCATATATTTT.

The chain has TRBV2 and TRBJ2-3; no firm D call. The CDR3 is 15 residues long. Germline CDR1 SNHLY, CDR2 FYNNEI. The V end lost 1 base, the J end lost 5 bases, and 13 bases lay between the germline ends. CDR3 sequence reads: CASSEGPLVRDTQYF. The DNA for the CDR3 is TGTGCCAGCAGTGAAGGGCCCCTGGTCAGAGATACGCAGTATTTT.

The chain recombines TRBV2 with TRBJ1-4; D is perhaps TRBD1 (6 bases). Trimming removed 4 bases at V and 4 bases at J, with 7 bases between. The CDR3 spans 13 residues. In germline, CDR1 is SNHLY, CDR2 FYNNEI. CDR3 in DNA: TGTGCCAGCAGTGGACAGGATAATGAAAAACTGTTTTTT. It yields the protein CASSGQDNEKLFF.

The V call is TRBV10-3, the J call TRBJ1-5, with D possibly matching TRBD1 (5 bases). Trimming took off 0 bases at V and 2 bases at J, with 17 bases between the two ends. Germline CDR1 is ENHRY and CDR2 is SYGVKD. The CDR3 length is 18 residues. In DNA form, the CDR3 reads TGTGCCATCAGTGAGTCGGAACAGGCCGCGCATGGCAATCAGCCCCAGCATTTT. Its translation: CAISESEQAAHGNQPQHF.

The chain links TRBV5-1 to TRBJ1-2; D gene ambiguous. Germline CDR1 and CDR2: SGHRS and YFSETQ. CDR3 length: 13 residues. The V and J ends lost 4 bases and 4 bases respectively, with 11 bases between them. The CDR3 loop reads CASSPSSFYGYTF. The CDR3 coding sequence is TGCGCCAGCAGCCCCTCCAGTTTCTATGGCTACACCTTC.

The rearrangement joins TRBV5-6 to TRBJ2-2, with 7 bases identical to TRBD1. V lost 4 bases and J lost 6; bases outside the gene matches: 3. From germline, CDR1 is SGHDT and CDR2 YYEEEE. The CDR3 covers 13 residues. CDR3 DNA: TGTGCCAGCAGCCCCCAGGGGGCCGGGGAGCTGTTTTTT. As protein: CASSPQGAGELFF. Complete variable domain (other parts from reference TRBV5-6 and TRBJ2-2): DAGVTQSPTHLIKTRGQQVTLRCSPKSGHDTVSWYQQALGQGPQFIFQYYEEEERQRGNFPDRFSGHQFPNYSSELNVNALLLGDSALYLCASSPQGAGELFFGEGSRLTVL.

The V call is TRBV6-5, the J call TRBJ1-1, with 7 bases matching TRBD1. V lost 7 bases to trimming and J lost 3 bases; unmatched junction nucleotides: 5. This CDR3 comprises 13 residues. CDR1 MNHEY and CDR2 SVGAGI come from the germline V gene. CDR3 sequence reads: CASKKQGYTEAFF. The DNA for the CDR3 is TGTGCCAGCAAGAAACAGGGGTACACTGAAGCTTTCTTT.

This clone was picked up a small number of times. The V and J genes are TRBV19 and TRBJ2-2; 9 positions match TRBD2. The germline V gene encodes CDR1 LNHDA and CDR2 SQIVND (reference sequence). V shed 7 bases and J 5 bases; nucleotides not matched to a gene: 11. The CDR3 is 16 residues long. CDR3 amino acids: CASTPTGTSRTGELFF. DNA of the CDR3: TGTGCCAGTACTCCTACCGGGACTAGCCGAACCGGGGAGCTGTTTTTT.

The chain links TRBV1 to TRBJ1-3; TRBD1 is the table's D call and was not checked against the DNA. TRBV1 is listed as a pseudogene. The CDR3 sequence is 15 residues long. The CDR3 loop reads CTSSQEDSSGNTIYF. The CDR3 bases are TGCACCAGCAGCCAAGAAGACAGCTCTGGAAACACCATATATTTT.

The CDR3 reads CASSQGGTAGATEAFF. CDR3 bases: TGTGCCAGCAGTCAAGGGGGGACAGCTGGAGCTACTGAAGCTTTCTTT. The J gene is TRBJ1-1, the V gene TRBV6-1; 7 bases align to TRBD1. The CDR3 is 16 residues long. With 5 bases clipped from V and 5 bases from J, the junction kept 14 bases outside the gene matches. Germline V gene data show CDR1 as MNHNS and CDR2 as SASEGT.

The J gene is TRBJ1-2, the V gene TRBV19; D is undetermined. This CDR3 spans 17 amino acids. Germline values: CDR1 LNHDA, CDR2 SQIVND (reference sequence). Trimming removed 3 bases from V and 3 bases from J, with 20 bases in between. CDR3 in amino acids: CASSISGSPSPYYGYTF. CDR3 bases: TGTGCCAGTAGTATTAGCGGGTCACCTAGCCCCTACTATGGCTACACCTTC. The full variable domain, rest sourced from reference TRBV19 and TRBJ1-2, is DGGITQSPKYLFRKEGQNVTLSCEQNLNHDAMYWYRQDPGQGLRLIYYSQIVNDFQKGDIAEGYSVSREKKESFPLTVTSAQKNPTAFYLCASSISGSPSPYYGYTFGSGTRLTVV.

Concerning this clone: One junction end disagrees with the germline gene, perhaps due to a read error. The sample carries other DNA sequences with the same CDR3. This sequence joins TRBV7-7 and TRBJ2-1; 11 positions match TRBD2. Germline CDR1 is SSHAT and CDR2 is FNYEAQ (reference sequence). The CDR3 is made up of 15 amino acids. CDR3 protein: CASSPGTSGNNEQFF. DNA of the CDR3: TGTGCTAGCAGCCCCGGGACTAGCGGAAACAATGAGCAGTTCTTC.

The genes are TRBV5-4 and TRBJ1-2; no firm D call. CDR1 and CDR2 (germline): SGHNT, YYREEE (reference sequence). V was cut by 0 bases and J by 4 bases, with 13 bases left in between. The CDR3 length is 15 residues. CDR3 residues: CASSLAQRSLYGYTF. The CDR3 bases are TGTGCCAGCAGCTTGGCCCAACGAAGCCTCTATGGCTACACCTTC.

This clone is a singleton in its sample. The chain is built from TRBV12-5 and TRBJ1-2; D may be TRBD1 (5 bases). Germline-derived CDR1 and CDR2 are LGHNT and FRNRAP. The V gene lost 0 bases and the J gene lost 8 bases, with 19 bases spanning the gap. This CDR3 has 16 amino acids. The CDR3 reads CASGLVPTALSGGYTF. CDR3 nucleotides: TGTGCTAGTGGTTTGGTCCCGACAGCTCTCTCAGGGGGCTACACCTTC.

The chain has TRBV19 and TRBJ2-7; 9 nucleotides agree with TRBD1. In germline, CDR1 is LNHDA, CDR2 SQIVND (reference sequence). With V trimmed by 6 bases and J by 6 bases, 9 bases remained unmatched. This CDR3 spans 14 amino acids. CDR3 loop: CASRGQGNFGEQYF. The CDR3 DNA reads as TGTGCCAGTAGGGGACAGGGTAATTTCGGCGAGCAGTACTTC.

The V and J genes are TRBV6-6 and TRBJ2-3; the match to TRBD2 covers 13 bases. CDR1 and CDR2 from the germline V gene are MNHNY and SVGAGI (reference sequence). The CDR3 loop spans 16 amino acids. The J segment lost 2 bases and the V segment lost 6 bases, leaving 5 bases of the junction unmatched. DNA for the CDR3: TGTGCCAGCAGCCTAGGGACTAGCGGGGACACAGATACGCAGTATTTT. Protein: CASSLGTSGDTDTQYF.

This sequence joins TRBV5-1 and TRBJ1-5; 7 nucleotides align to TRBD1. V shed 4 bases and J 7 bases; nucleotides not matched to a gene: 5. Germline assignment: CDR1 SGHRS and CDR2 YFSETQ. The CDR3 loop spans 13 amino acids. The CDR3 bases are TGCGCCAGCAGCCGAACAGGGGAACAGCCCCAGCATTTT. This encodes CASSRTGEQPQHF. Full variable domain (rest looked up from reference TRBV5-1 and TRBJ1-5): KAGVTQTPRYLIKTRGQQVTLSCSPISGHRSVSWYQQTPGQGLQFLFEYFSETQRNKGNFPGRFSGRQFSNSRSEMNVSTLELGDSALYLCASSRTGEQPQHFGDGTRLSIL.